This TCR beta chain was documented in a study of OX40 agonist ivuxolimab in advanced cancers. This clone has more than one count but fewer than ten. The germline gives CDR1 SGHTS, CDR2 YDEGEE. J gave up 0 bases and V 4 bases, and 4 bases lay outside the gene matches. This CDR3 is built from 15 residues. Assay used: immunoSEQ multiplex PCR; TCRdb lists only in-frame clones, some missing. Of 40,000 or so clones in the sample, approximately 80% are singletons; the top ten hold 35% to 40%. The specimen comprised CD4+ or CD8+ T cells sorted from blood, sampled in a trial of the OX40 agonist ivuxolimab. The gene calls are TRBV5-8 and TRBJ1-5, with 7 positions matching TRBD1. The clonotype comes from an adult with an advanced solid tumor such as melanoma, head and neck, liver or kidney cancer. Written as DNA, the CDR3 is TGTGCCAGCAGCATCAGACAGGGTAGCAATCAGCCCCAGCATTTT. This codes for CASSIRQGSNQPQHF.